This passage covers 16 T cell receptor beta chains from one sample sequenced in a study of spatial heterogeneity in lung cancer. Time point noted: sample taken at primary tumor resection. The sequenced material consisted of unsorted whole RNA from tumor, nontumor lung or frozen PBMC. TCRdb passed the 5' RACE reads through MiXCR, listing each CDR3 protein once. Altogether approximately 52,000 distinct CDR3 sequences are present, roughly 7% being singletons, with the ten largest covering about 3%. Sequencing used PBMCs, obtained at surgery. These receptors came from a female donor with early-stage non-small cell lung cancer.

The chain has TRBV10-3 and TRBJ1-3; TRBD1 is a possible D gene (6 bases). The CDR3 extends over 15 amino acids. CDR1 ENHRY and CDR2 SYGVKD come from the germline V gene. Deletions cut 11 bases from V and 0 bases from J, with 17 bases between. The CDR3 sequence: CAAGGLSPSGNTIYF. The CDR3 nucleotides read TGTGCCGCCGGGGGGCTGTCTCCCTCTGGAAACACCATATATTTT.

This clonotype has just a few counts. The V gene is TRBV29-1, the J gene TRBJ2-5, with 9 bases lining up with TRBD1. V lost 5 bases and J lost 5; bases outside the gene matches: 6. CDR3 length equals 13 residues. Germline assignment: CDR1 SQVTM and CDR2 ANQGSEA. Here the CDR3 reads CSVLQGARETQYF. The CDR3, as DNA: TGCAGCGTTTTACAGGGGGCGAGGGAGACCCAGTACTTC.

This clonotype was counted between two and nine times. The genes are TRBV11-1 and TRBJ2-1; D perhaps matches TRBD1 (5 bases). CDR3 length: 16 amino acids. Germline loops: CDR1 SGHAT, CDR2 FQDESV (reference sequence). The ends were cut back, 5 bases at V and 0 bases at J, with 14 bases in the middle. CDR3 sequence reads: CASSGAGYSSYNEQFF. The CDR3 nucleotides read TGTGCCAGCAGCGGCGCAGGGTATAGCTCCTACAATGAGCAGTTCTTC.

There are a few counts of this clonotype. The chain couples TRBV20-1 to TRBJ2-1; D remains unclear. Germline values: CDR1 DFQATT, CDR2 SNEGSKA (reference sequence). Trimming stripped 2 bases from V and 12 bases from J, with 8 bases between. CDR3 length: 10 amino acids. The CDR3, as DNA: TGCAGTGCTAGAAAAATCGGGCAGTTCTTC. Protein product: CSARKIGQFF.

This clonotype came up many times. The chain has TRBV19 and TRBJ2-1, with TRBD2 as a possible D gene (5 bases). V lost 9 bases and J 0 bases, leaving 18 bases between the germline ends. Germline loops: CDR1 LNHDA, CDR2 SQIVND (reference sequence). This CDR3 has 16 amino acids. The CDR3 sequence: CASTSPPESSYNEQFF. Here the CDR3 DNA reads TGTGCCAGCACTAGTCCGCCGGAGAGCTCCTACAATGAGCAGTTCTTC.

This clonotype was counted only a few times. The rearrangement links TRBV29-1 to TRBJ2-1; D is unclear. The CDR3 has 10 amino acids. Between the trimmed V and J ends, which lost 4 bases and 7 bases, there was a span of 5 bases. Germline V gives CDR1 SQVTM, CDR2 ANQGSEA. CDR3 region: CSVGRNEQFF. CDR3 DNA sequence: TGCAGCGTTGGGAGAAATGAGCAGTTCTTC.

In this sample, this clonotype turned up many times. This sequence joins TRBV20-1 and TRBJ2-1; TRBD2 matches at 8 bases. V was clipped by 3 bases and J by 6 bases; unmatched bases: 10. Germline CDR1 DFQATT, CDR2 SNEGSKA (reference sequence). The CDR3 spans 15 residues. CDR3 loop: CSASPGSGGGNEQFF. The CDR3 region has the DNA TGCAGTGCTAGCCCGGGGAGCGGGGGTGGCAATGAGCAGTTCTTC.

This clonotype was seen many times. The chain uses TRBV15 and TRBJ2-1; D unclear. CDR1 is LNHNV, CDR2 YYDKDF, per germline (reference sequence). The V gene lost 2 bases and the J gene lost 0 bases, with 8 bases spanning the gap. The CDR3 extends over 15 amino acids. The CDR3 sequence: CATSRMRPSYNEQFF. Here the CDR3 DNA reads TGTGCCACCAGCAGAATGCGGCCCTCCTACAATGAGCAGTTCTTC.

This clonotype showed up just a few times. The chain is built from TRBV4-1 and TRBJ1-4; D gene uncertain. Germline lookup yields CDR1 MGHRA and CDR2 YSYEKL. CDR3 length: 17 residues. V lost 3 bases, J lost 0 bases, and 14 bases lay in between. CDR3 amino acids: CASSQPYRSATNEKLFF. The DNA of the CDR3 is TGCGCCAGCAGCCAGCCTTATAGGAGTGCAACTAATGAAAAACTGTTTTTT.

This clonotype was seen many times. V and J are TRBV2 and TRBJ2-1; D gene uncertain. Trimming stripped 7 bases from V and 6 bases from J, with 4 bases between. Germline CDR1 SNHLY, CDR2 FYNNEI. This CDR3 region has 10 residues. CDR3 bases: TGTGCCAGCACCTTCAATGAGCAGTTCTTC. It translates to CASTFNEQFF.

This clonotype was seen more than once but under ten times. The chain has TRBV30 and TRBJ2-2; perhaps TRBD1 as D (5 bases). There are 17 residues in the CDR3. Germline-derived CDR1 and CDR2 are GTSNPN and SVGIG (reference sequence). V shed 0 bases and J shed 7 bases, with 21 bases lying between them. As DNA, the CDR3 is TGTGCCTGGAGTGTAAGGCCAGGGCGACTTCGAGACGGGGAGCTGTTTTTT. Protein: CAWSVRPGRLRDGELFF.

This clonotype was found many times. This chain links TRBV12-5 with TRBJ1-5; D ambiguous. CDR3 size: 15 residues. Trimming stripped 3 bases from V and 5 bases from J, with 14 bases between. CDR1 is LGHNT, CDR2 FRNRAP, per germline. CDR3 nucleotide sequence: TGTGCTAGTGGTTTCGGAATGGCAGTCGATCAGCCCCAGCATTTT. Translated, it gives CASGFGMAVDQPQHF.

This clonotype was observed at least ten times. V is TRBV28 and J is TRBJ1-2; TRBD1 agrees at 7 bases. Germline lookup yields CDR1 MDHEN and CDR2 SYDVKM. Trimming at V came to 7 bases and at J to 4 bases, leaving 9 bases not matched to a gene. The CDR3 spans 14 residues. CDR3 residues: CASTLDRDIYGYTF. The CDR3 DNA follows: TGTGCCAGCACCCTCGACAGGGATATCTATGGCTACACCTTC.

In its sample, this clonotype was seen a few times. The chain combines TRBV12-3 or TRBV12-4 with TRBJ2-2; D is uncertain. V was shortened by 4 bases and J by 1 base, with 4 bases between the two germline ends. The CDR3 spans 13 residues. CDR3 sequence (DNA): TGTGCCAGCAGTTACTTGAACACCGGGGAGCTGTTTTTT. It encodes CASSYLNTGELFF.

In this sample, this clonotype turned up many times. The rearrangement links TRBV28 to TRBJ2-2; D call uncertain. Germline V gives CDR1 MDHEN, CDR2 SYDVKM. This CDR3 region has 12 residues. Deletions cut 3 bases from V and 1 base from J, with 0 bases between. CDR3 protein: CASSLNTGELFF. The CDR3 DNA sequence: TGTGCCAGCAGTTTGAACACCGGGGAGCTGTTTTTT. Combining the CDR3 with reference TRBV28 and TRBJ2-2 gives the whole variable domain DVKVTQSSRYLVKRTGEKVFLECVQDMDHENMFWYRQDPGLGLRLIYFSYDVKMKEKGDIPEGYSVSREKKERFSLILESASTNQTSMYLCASSLNTGELFFGEGSRLTVL.

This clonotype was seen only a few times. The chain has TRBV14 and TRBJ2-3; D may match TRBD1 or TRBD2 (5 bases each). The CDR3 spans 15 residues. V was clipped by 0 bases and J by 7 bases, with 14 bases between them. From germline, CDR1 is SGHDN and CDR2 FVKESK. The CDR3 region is CASSQEWGIRNTQYF. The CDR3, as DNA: TGTGCCAGCAGCCAAGAGTGGGGGATCAGAAATACGCAGTATTTT.